This T cell receptor beta chain stems from a study of shared clonotypes between healthy human individuals. For the study at large: CD4 naive cells filled three plates per donor, CD4 memory three, CD8 naive two and CD8 memory one. Broader study findings: Some clonotypes were shared by all four sorted-subset donors, while others were not shared. The non-shared ones had lower generation probabilities than the shared ones.

Germline V lookup: CDR1 SGHVS, CDR2 FNYEAQ. This CDR3 region has 16 residues. Trimming removed 2 bases from V and 8 bases from J, with 18 bases in between. Notes on this clone: Antigen specificity is unknown.

Sequencing was at deep level. This table comes from immunoSEQ multiplex PCR, and its TCRdb copy is limited to in-frame clones, with some not included. The sample has fewer than 1.6 million clones; approximately 98.5% are singletons. The source of this sequence is a man aged 25 to 45 in good health. The J gene is TRBJ1-4, the V gene TRBV7-6, with no clear D. The sequenced material came from naive CD4+ T cells sorted from blood. As to subset: CD45RA+ positively selected. The CDR3 loop is CASSLRGSSRPEKLFF. CDR3 bases: TGTGCCAGCAGCTTACGTGGCTCCTCCCGACCGGAAAAACTGTTTTTT.